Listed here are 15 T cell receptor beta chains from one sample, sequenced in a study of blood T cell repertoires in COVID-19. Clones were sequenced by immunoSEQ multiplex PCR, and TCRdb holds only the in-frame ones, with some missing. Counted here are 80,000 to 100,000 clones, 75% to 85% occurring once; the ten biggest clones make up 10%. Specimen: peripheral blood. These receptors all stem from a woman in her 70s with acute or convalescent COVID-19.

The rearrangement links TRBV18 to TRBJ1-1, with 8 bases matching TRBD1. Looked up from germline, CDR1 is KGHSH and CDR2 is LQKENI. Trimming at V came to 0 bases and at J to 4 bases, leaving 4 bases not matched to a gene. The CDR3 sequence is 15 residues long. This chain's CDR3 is CASSPPQGAVTEAFF. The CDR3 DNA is TGTGCCAGCTCACCACCCCAGGGGGCTGTCACTGAAGCTTTCTTT. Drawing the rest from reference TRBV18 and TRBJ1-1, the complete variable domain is NAGVMQNPRHLVRRRGQEARLRCSPMKGHSHVYWYRQLPEEGLKFMVYLQKENIIDESGMPKERFSAEFPKEGPSILRIQQVVRGDSAAYFCASSPPQGAVTEAFFGQGTRLTVV.

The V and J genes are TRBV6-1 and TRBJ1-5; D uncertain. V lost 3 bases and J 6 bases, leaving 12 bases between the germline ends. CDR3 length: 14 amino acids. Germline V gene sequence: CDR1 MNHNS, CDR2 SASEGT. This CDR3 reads CASSESGGGQPQHF. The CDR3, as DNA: TGTGCCAGCAGTGAGTCGGGAGGAGGTCAGCCCCAGCATTTT.

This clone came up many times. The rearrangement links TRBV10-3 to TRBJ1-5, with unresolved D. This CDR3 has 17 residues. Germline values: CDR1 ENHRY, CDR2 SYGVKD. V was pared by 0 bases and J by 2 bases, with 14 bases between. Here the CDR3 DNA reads TGTGCCATCAGTGAGTCGATGACGGGTTTGGGCAATCAGCCCCAGCATTTT. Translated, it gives CAISESMTGLGNQPQHF.

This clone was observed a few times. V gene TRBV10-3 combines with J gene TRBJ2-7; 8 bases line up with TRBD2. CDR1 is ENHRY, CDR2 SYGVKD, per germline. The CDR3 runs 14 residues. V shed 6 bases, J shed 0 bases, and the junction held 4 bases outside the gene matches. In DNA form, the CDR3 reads TGTGCCATCAGGCTTAGCGGGAACTCCTACGAGCAGTACTTC. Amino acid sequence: CAIRLSGNSYEQYF.

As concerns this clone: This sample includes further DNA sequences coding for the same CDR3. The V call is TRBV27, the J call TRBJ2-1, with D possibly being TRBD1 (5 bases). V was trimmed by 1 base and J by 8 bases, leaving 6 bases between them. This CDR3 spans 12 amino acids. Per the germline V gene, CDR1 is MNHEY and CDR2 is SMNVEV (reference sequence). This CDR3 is CASSLLGDEQFF. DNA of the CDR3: TGTGCCAGCAGTTTATTAGGGGATGAGCAGTTCTTC.

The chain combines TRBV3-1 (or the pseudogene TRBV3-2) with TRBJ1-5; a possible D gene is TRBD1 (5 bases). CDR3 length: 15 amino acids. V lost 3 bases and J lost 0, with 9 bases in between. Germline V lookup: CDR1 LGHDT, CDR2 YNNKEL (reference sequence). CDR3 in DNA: TGTGCCAGCAGCCAGGGGCTCAATAGCAATCAGCCCCAGCATTTT. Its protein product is CASSQGLNSNQPQHF.

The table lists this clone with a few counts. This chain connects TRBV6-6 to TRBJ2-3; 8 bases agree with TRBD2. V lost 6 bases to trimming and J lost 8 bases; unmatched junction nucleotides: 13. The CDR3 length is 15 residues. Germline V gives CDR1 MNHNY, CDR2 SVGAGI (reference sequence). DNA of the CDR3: TGTGCCAGCAGGACCTCAGCGGGAGAGGAAAGTACGCAGTATTTT. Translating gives CASRTSAGEESTQYF.

In nucleotides, the CDR3 is TGTGCCAGCAGCTTCAGCGGTAGCAATCAGCCCCAGCATTTT. Its translation: CASSFSGSNQPQHF. The chain employs TRBV5-6 and TRBJ1-5, with no clear D. The length of the CDR3 is 14 residues. Germline CDR1 is SGHDT and CDR2 is YYEEEE. Trimming took off 2 bases at V and 0 bases at J, with 6 bases between the two ends.

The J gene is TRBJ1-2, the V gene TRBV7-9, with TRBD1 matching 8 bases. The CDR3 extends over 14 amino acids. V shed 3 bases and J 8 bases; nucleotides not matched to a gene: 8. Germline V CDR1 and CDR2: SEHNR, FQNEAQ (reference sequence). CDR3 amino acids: CASSLPGGSRGYTF. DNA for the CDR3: TGTGCCAGCAGCTTGCCAGGGGGCTCTAGGGGCTACACCTTC. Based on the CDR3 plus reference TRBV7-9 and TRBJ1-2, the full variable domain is DTGVSQNPRHKITKRGQNVTFRCDPISEHNRLYWYRQTLGQGPEFLTYFQNEAQLEKSRLLSDRFSAERPKGSFSTLEIQRTEQGDSAMYLCASSLPGGSRGYTFGSGTRLTVV.

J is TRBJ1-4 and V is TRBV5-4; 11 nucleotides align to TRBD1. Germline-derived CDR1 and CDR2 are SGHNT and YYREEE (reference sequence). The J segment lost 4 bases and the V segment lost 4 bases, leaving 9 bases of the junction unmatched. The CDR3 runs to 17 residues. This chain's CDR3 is CASSAGQGAGVNEKLFF. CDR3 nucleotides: TGTGCCAGCAGCGCTGGACAGGGGGCCGGGGTTAATGAAAAACTGTTTTTT.

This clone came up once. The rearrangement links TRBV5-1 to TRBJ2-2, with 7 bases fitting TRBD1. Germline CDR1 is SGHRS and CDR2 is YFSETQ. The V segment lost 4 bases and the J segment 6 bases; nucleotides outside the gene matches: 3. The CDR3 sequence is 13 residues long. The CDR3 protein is CASSRDRAGELFF. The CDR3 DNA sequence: TGCGCCAGCAGCCGAGACAGGGCCGGGGAGCTGTTTTTT.

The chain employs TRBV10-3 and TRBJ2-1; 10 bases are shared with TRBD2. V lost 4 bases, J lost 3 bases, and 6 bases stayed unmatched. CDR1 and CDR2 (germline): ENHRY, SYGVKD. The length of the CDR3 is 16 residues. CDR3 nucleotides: TGTGCCATCAGTGCTGCCTCTAGCGGGGGCTACAATGAGCAGTTCTTC. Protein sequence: CAISAASSGGYNEQFF.

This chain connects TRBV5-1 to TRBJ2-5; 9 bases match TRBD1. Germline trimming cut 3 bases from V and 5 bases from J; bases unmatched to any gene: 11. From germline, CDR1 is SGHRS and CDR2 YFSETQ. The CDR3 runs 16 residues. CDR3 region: CASSSGTGHWRETQYF. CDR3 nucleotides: TGCGCCAGCAGCTCCGGGACAGGGCATTGGAGGGAGACCCAGTACTTC.

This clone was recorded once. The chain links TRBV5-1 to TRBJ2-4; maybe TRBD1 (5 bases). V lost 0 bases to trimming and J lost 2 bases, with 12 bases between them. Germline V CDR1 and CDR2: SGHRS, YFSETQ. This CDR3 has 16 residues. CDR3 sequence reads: CASSLGSGWTKNIQYF. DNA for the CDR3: TGCGCCAGCAGCTTGGGGTCAGGGTGGACCAAAAACATTCAGTACTTC.

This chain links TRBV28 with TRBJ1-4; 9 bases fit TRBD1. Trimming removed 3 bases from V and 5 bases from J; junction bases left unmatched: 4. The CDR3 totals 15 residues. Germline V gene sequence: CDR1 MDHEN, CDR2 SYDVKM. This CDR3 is CASSFLTGGNEKLFF. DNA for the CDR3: TGTGCCAGCAGTTTCTTGACAGGGGGGAATGAAAAACTGTTTTTT. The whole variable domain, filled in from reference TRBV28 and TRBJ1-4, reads DVKVTQSSRYLVKRTGEKVFLECVQDMDHENMFWYRQDPGLGLRLIYFSYDVKMKEKGDIPEGYSVSREKKERFSLILESASTNQTSMYLCASSFLTGGNEKLFFGSGTQLSVL.